These 20 T cell receptor beta chains were all obtained from the same sample, sequenced in a study of T-cell reconstitution after alpha-beta-depleted transplantation in children. The library targeted TCRbeta and was prepared with unique molecular identifiers. TCRdb reanalysed the PCR reads using MiXCR and keeps one entry per CDR3 protein. This sample has under 400,000 distinct CDR3 sequences, with approximately 20% found just once. The sample consisted of PBMCs, mostly from graft donor cells, taken 180 days after TCRalphabeta/CD19-depleted stem cell transplant. The receptors come from a male patient aged 5 to 17 who had a stem cell transplant for acute lymphoblastic leukemia, so the T cells may come from the graft donor.

This chain joins TRBV12-3 or TRBV12-4 and TRBJ1-1, with D perhaps TRBD1 (6 bases). Trimming cost V 3 bases and J 1 base, with 12 bases left between them. CDR3 length: 15 residues. CDR3 amino acids: CASSFAGHANTEAFF. Written as DNA, the CDR3 is TGTGCCAGCAGTTTCGCGGGACACGCGAACACTGAAGCTTTCTTT.

This clonotype has only a few counts. V is TRBV12-3 or TRBV12-4 and J is TRBJ2-4, with D perhaps matching TRBD2 (5 bases). Between the trimmed V and J ends, which lost 7 bases and 7 bases, there was a span of 23 bases. The length of the CDR3 is 16 residues. CDR3 region: CASTCFWCRDGNIQYF. In nucleotides, the CDR3 is TGTGCCAGCACCTGTTTTTGGTGCCGGGATGGGAACATTCAGTACTTC.

The chain employs TRBV7-9 and TRBJ2-2, with TRBD1 identical over 8 bases. The V gene's germline CDR1 is SEHNR and CDR2 FQNEAQ (reference sequence). Trimming cost V 5 bases and J 5 bases; bases outside gene matches: 7. The CDR3 has 15 amino acids. DNA of the CDR3: TGTGCCAGCAGCCGACAGGGGAGTATAACCGGGGAGCTGTTTTTT. This encodes CASSRQGSITGELFF.

There are a few counts of this clonotype. The V call is TRBV5-5, the J call TRBJ2-3; no clear D gene. Trimming left V 0 bases short and J 4 bases short, with 15 bases between. The germline CDR1 and CDR2 sequences are SGHKS and YYEKEE (reference sequence). This CDR3 has 16 residues. The CDR3 sequence is CASSLGGLRLADTQYF. CDR3 DNA sequence: TGTGCCAGCAGCTTGGGGGGTTTGCGGCTAGCAGATACGCAGTATTTT.

The CDR3 coding sequence is TGCAGTGCTAGAGGCGGACTAGCGAGCTACAATGAGCAGTTCTTC. Its translation: CSARGGLASYNEQFF. The chain links TRBV20-1 to TRBJ2-1, with TRBD2 matching over 9 bases. J gave up 3 bases and V 1 base, and 4 bases lay outside the gene matches. Germline V gene sequence: CDR1 DFQATT, CDR2 SNEGSKA (reference sequence). This CDR3 region has 15 residues.

This sequence joins TRBV20-1 and TRBJ2-7; 9 bases are a match to TRBD2. Germline assignment: CDR1 DFQATT and CDR2 SNEGSKA (reference sequence). V dropped 3 bases and J dropped 4; count of bases not matched to a gene: 10. The CDR3 has 15 residues. The CDR3 is CSARVGGTSKYEQYF. In nucleotides, the CDR3 is TGCAGTGCTAGGGTAGGCGGGACTAGCAAATACGAGCAGTACTTC.

The chain combines TRBV7-3 with TRBJ2-3; 8 bases fit TRBD1. This CDR3 spans 14 amino acids. V lost 5 bases, J lost 6 bases, and 7 bases stayed unmatched. Germline V gene data show CDR1 as SGHTA and CDR2 as FQGTGA. Here the CDR3 reads CASSPETGDDTQYF. For the CDR3, the DNA is TGTGCCAGCAGCCCGGAGACAGGGGACGATACGCAGTATTTT. The variable domain in full, completed from reference TRBV7-3 and TRBJ2-3, reads GAGVSQTPSNKVTEKGKYVELRCDPISGHTALYWYRQSLGQGPEFLIYFQGTGAADDSGLPNDRFFAVRPEGSVSTLKIQRTERGDSAVYLCASSPETGDDTQYFGPGTRLTVL.

This clonotype has only a few counts. The junction does not match germline at one end; this may be a read error. The V and J genes are TRBV7-9 and TRBJ2-7; 7 positions match TRBD1. The CDR3 is 14 residues long. Germline loops: CDR1 SEHNR, CDR2 FQNEAQ (reference sequence). The CDR3 spells CARSLGLQGYEQYF. DNA for the CDR3: TGTGCCAGAAGCTTAGGGTTACAGGGGTACGAGCAGTACTTC.

The chain has TRBV7-9 and TRBJ1-1, with D possibly being TRBD1 (5 bases). V dropped 3 bases and J dropped 3 bases, with 14 bases sitting between them. The CDR3 totals 15 residues. CDR1 SEHNR and CDR2 FQNEAQ come from the germline V gene (reference sequence). CDR3 coding DNA: TGTGCCAGCAGCTTGGACGGGGGAGGGGACACTGAAGCTTTCTTT. This translates into CASSLDGGGDTEAFF.

Only a few counts were recorded for this clonotype. V gene TRBV20-1 combines with J gene TRBJ2-7; a weak D match, TRBD1 (6 bases). Germline CDR1 reads DFQATT; CDR2 reads SNEGSKA (reference sequence). Trimming cost V 2 bases and J 4 bases, with 12 bases left between them. The CDR3 runs to 13 residues. CDR3 sequence: CSARNNDRYEQYF. The CDR3 DNA is TGCAGTGCTAGAAACAATGACAGGTACGAGCAGTACTTC.

This chain links TRBV29-1 with TRBJ1-1; no clear D. Germline CDR1 and CDR2: SQVTM and ANQGSEA. Trimming cost V 8 bases and J 1 base, with 8 bases left between them. This CDR3 has 11 residues. The CDR3 reads CSWMRNTEAFF. The CDR3 DNA follows: TGCAGCTGGATGAGGAACACTGAAGCTTTCTTT.

The rearrangement uses TRBV12-3 or TRBV12-4 and TRBJ2-5, with D maybe TRBD1 (6 bases). Between the trimmed V and J ends, which lost 7 bases and 2 bases, there was a span of 8 bases. CDR3 length equals 12 residues. In nucleotides, the CDR3 is TGTGCCAGCATGGGACAACAAGAGACCCAGTACTTC. Translating it yields CASMGQQETQYF.

This clonotype was counted many times. This chain uses TRBV12-3 or TRBV12-4 with TRBJ2-7; D uncertain. The CDR3 covers 12 residues. V lost 4 bases and J 2 bases, leaving 6 bases between the germline ends. The CDR3 nucleotides read TGTGCCAGCAGTTCCCTCACCTACGAGCAGTACTTC. It translates to CASSSLTYEQYF.

The rearrangement links TRBV12-3 or TRBV12-4 to TRBJ1-5; TRBD1 might be the D (6 bases). With 2 bases removed from V and 3 bases from J, the gap between germline ends came to 11 bases. The CDR3 loop spans 15 amino acids. In DNA form, the CDR3 reads TGTGCCAGCAGTTTAACAGGGATTAACAATCAGCCCCAGCATTTT. This codes for CASSLTGINNQPQHF.

This clonotype was detected only once. The V call is TRBV7-9, the J call TRBJ1-1; perhaps TRBD1 as D (5 bases). This CDR3 contains 13 residues. Trimming took off 2 bases at V and 7 bases at J, with 11 bases between the two ends. Germline V CDR1 and CDR2: SEHNR, FQNEAQ (reference sequence). The CDR3: CASSLWGRIEAFF. The CDR3 bases are TGTGCCAGCAGCTTATGGGGCAGGATTGAAGCTTTCTTT. Together with reference TRBV7-9 and TRBJ1-1, the CDR3 gives the full variable domain: DTGVSQNPRHKITKRGQNVTFRCDPISEHNRLYWYRQTLGQGPEFLTYFQNEAQLEKSRLLSDRFSAERPKGSFSTLEIQRTEQGDSAMYLCASSLWGRIEAFFGQGTRLTVV.

A few counts support this clonotype. At one end the junction does not follow the germline gene, possibly because of a read error. The CDR3 bases are TGCGCCGCCGGGGTCCGCTCCTACGAGCAGTACTTC. This encodes CAAGVRSYEQYF. The rearrangement links TRBV28 to TRBJ2-7, with D perhaps matching TRBD2 (5 bases). Per the germline V gene, CDR1 is MDHEN and CDR2 is SYDVKM. This CDR3 is built from 12 residues.

This sequence joins TRBV2 and TRBJ1-1; the D gene is possibly TRBD1 (6 bases). The CDR3 covers 16 residues. The germline V gene has CDR1 SNHLY and CDR2 FYNNEI. V was trimmed by 3 bases and J by 0 bases, leaving 14 bases between them. CDR3 coding DNA: TGTGCCAGCAGTGACTTTCTGACAGGCCTGAACACTGAAGCTTTCTTT. Translating it yields CASSDFLTGLNTEAFF.

The chain employs TRBV5-1 and TRBJ1-3; 8 positions agree with TRBD1. The CDR3 has 14 amino acids. J gave up 3 bases and V 4 bases, and 3 bases lay outside the gene matches. Germline CDR1 is SGHRS and CDR2 is YFSETQ. This chain's CDR3 is CASSTDRGGNTIYF. As DNA, the CDR3 is TGCGCCAGCAGCACAGACAGGGGTGGAAACACCATATATTTT. Combining the CDR3 with reference TRBV5-1 and TRBJ1-3 gives the whole variable domain KAGVTQTPRYLIKTRGQQVTLSCSPISGHRSVSWYQQTPGQGLQFLFEYFSETQRNKGNFPGRFSGRQFSNSRSEMNVSTLELGDSALYLCASSTDRGGNTIYFGEGSWLTVV.

This clonotype has only a few counts. The rearrangement uses TRBV20-1 and TRBJ2-3, with 10 bases identical to TRBD2. The CDR3 consists of 14 residues. Germline CDR1 is DFQATT and CDR2 is SNEGSKA (reference sequence). With V trimmed by 6 bases and J by 5 bases, 8 bases remained unmatched. The CDR3 reads CSAPPSGRIDTQYF. CDR3 coding DNA: TGCAGTGCGCCACCTAGCGGGAGAATAGATACGCAGTATTTT.

The chain is built from TRBV20-1 and TRBJ1-1; maybe TRBD1 (6 bases). Germline V CDR1 and CDR2: DFQATT, SNEGSKA (reference sequence). With 6 bases removed from V and 0 bases from J, the gap between germline ends came to 23 bases. This CDR3 region has 17 residues. DNA for the CDR3: TGCAGTGCCGCAAGCCACAGGGTAGGGGCTATGAACACTGAAGCTTTCTTT. It codes for CSAASHRVGAMNTEAFF.